The 6 T cell receptor beta chains listed next were all sequenced from one sample in a study of human T cells and chemical hapten exposure. One entry per CDR3 protein results from TCRdb running MiXCR on the RACE reads. Of around 300,000 distinct CDR3 sequences detected, under 9% appear once; the ten largest clones hold less than 10%. The time point denotes: patch test 1, 2 weeks after DPC sensitization. Documented treatment: therapeutic diphenylcyclopropenone sensitization with weekly scalp DPC. The sequences come from whole blood, collected in connection with sensitization to the hapten diphenylcyclopropenone (DPC). Every receptor here comes from a woman in her late teens or twenties with alopecia areata. Some clones in this sample may be carry-over from other donors' samples.

The chain joins TRBV29-1 to TRBJ2-5; 7 bases agree with TRBD2. The J segment lost 4 bases and the V segment lost 8 bases, leaving 4 bases of the junction unmatched. The CDR3 totals 11 residues. CDR1 SQVTM and CDR2 ANQGSEA come from the germline V gene. DNA for the CDR3: TGCAGCTCCGGGGAGGGAGAGACCCAGTACTTC. Its protein product is CSSGEGETQYF.

A few counts support this clonotype. The rearrangement joins TRBV7-9 to TRBJ1-2; a possible D gene is TRBD1 (5 bases). Germline V gene lookup returns CDR1 SEHNR and CDR2 FQNEAQ (reference sequence). V lost 1 base and J 2 bases, leaving 11 bases between the germline ends. This CDR3 is built from 15 residues. CDR3 nucleotide sequence: TGTGCCAGCAGCTTAGGGTCCCGACAGAACTATGGCTACACCTTC. Translating it yields CASSLGSRQNYGYTF.

This chain uses TRBV3-1 with TRBJ2-5; TRBD2 aligns across 8 bases. The CDR3 length is 15 residues. V shed 5 bases, J shed 3 bases, and the junction held 8 bases outside the gene matches. From germline, CDR1 is LGHDT and CDR2 YNNKEL (reference sequence). The CDR3 DNA follows: TGTGCCAGCAGCTCCCTGGGTAGCGGGGAAGAGACCCAGTACTTC. Protein: CASSSLGSGEETQYF.

The chain couples TRBV3-1 to TRBJ1-1; D is unresolved. Per the germline V gene, CDR1 is LGHDT and CDR2 is YNNKEL (reference sequence). CDR3 length: 16 residues. The ends were cut back, 0 bases at V and 0 bases at J, with 11 bases in the middle. The CDR3 protein is CASSQDRSVMNTEAFF. For the CDR3, the DNA is TGTGCCAGCAGCCAAGATCGATCGGTAATGAACACTGAAGCTTTCTTT.

This clonotype turned up a few times. The V gene is TRBV12-3 or TRBV12-4, the J gene TRBJ1-1; TRBD1 aligns across 7 bases. The CDR3 consists of 14 residues. Trimming at V came to 1 base and at J to 4 bases, leaving 3 bases not matched to a gene. The CDR3 nucleotides are TGTGCCAGCAGTTTAGTAGGGGGCCCCACTGAAGCTTTCTTT. Translated: CASSLVGGPTEAFF.

This clonotype was seen once. J is TRBJ1-2 and V is TRBV25-1; D possibly corresponds to TRBD1 (5 bases). Trimming left V 1 base short and J 2 bases short, with 11 bases between. The germline gives CDR1 MGHDK, CDR2 SYGVNS. This CDR3 has 15 amino acids. The CDR3 loop reads CASSESGISNYGYTF. The CDR3 DNA follows: TGTGCCAGCAGTGAATCAGGGATTTCAAACTATGGCTACACCTTC.